At least ten counts were recorded for the clone carrying this TCR beta chain. The antigen is not known. The sample originates from a study of human T cells and chemical hapten exposure. Study-wide results and limits: With patch test score, the counts of PT1 expanded TCRs showed a positive correlation.

Time point in this sample: patch test 1, 2 weeks after DPC sensitization. The treatment here: therapeutic diphenylcyclopropenone sensitization with weekly scalp DPC. Unfractionated whole blood served as the source for total RNA extraction. V lost 7 bases and J 5 bases, leaving 27 bases between the germline ends. The CDR3 covers 17 residues. The V gene's germline CDR1 is SGHRS and CDR2 YFSETQ. During construction of the library, unique molecular identifiers were attached to individual cDNA molecules for quantitative, reproducible TCR counting. TCRdb called the RACE reads again in MiXCR, with one record for every CDR3 protein. Of roughly 80,000 distinct CDR3 sequences in the sample, around 10% were seen once.

The clonotype comes from a woman aged 45 to 65 with alopecia areata. Some clones in this sample may be carry-over from other donors' samples. The sequenced sample was whole blood, obtained in connection with sensitization to the hapten diphenylcyclopropenone (DPC). The chain carries TRBV5-1 and TRBJ2-5; D possibly corresponds to TRBD2 (6 bases). The CDR3 nucleotides read TGCGCCAGCCAGACTAGGACCCAAAAGATTGGGGGGGAGACCCAGTACTTC. Its translation: CASQTRTQKIGGETQYF.